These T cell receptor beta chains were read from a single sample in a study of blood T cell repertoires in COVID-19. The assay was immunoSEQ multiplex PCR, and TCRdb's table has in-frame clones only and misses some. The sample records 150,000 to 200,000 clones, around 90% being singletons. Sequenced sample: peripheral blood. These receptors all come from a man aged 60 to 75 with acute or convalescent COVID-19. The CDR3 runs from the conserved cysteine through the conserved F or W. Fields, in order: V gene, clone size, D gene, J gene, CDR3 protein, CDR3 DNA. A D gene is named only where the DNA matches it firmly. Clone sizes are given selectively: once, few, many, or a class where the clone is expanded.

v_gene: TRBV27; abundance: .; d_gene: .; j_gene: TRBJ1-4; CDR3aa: CASSSRRGSFSTNEKLFF; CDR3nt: TGTGCCAGCAGTTCGAGAAGGGGATCCTTTTCAACTAATGAAAAACTGTTTTTT
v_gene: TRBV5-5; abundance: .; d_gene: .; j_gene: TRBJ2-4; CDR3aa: CASIKERAKNIQYF; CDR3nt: TGTGCCAGCATAAAGGAGCGAGCCAAAAACATTCAGTACTTC
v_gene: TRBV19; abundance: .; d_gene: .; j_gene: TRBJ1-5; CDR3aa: CASSIQGNNQPQHF; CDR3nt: TGTGCCAGTAGTATACAGGGTAACAATCAGCCCCAGCATTTT
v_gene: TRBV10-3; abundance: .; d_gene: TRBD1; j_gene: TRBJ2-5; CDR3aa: CAIRAGDRVQETQYF; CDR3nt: TGTGCCATCAGAGCAGGGGACAGGGTCCAAGAGACCCAGTACTTC
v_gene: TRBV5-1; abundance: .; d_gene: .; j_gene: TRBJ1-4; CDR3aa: CASRPPGGVANEKLFF; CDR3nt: TGCGCCAGTCGACCCCCGGGGGGTGTAGCTAATGAAAAACTGTTTTTT
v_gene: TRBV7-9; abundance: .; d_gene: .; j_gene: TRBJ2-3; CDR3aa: CASSLASADTQYF; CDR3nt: TGTGCCAGCAGCCTCGCGAGCGCAGATACGCAGTATTTT
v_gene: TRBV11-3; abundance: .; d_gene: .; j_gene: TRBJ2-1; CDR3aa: CASSLGRGQTMYNEQFF; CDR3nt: TGTGCCAGCAGCTTAGGGAGGGGGCAGACTATGTACAATGAGCAGTTCTTC
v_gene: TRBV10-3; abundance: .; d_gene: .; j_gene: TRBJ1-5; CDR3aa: CAISDTGGGPQHF; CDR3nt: TGTGCCATCAGTGATACTGGCGGAGGGCCCCAGCATTTT
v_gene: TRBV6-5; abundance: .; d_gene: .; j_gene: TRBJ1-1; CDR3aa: CASRSRTGNAEAFF; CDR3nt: TGTGCCAGCAGATCTCGGACTGGGAACGCTGAAGCTTTCTTT
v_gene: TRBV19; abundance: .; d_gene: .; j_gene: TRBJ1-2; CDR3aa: CASSLYRDGYTF; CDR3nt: TGTGCCAGTAGTCTATACAGGGATGGCTACACCTTC
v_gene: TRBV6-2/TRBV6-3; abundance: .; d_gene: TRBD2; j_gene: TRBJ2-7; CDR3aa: CASSYAGAVYEQYF; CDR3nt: TGTGCCAGCAGTTACGCGGGAGCGGTCTACGAGCAGTACTTC
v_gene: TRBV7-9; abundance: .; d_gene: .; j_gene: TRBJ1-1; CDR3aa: CASRYSGTEAFF; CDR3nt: TGTGCCAGCAGATACTCGGGCACTGAAGCTTTCTTT
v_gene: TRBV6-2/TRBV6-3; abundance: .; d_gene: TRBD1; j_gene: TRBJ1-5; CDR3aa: CVSSYGFRTGSYQPQHF; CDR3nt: TGTGTCAGCAGTTACGGTTTTAGGACAGGGAGTTATCAGCCCCAGCATTTT
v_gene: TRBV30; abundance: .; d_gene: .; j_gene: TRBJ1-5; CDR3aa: CAWSGQNNQPQHF; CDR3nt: TGTGCCTGGAGTGGCCAGAACAATCAGCCCCAGCATTTT
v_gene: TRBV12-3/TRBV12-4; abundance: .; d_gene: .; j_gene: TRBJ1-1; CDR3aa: CASSLTANTEAFF; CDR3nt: TGTGCCAGCAGTCTGACTGCGAACACTGAAGCTTTCTTT
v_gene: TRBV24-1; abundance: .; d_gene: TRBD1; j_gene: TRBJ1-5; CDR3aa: CATSDAGTGNQPQHF; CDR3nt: TGTGCCACCAGTGACGCCGGGACAGGCAATCAGCCCCAGCATTTT
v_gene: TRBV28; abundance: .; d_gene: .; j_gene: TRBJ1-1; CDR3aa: CATGVATEAFF; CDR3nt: TGTGCCACCGGGGTAGCCACTGAAGCTTTCTTT
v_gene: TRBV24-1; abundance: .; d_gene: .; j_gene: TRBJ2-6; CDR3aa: CATSGEPNSGANVLTF; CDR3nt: TGTGCCACCAGTGGAGAGCCCAACTCTGGGGCCAACGTCCTGACTTTC
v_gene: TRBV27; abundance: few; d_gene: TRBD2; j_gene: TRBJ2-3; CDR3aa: CASSLGESGGTDTQYF; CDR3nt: TGTGCCAGCAGTTTGGGTGAAAGCGGGGGCACAGATACGCAGTATTTT
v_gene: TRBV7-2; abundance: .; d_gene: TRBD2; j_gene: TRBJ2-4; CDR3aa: CASSVRTSGVNIQYF; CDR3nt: TGTGCCAGCAGCGTACGGACTAGCGGGGTAAACATTCAGTACTTC
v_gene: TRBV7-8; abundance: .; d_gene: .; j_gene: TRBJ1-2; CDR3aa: CASSSSPSNYGYTF; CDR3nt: TGTGCCAGCAGCTCCTCCCCCTCTAACTATGGCTACACCTTC
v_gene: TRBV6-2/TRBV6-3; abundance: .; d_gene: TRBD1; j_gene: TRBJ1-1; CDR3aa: CASSYPRGRENTEAFF; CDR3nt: TGTGCCAGCAGTTACCCCAGGGGGCGAGAGAACACTGAAGCTTTCTTT
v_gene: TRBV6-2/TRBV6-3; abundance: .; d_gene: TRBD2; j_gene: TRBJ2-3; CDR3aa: CASSTGLAGLADTQYF; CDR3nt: TGTGCCAGCAGTACGGGACTAGCGGGACTTGCAGATACGCAGTATTTT
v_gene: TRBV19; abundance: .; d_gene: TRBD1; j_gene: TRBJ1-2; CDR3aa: CASSTTGKYGYTF; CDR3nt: TGTGCCAGTAGTACGACAGGGAAGTATGGCTACACCTTC
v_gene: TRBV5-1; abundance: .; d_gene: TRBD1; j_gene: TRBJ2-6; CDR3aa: CASSPRTGVASFSGANVLTF; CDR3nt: TGCGCCAGCAGCCCCAGGACAGGGGTGGCTTCTTTCTCTGGGGCCAACGTCCTGACTTTC
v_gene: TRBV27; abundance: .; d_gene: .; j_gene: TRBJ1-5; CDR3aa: CASAERGDQPQHF; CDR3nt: TGTGCCAGCGCAGAACGGGGGGATCAGCCCCAGCATTTT
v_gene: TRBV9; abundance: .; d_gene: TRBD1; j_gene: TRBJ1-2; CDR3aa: CASSAGQVRGYTF; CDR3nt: TGTGCCAGCAGCGCGGGACAGGTGCGGGGCTACACCTTC
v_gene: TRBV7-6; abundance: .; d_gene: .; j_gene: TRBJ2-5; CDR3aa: CASSLVRGKGETQYF; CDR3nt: TGTGCCAGCAGCTTAGTAAGGGGGAAGGGGGAGACCCAGTACTTC
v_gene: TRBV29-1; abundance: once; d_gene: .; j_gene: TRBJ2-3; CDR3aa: CSVGAGAADTQYF; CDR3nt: TGCAGCGTGGGGGCAGGTGCCGCAGATACGCAGTATTTT
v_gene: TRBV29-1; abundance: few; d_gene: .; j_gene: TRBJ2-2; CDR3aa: CSVVPNRATGELFF; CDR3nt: TGCAGCGTTGTCCCCAACAGGGCCACCGGGGAGCTGTTTTTT
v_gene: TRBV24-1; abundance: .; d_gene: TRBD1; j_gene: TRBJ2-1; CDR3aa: CATSETTGSSYNEQFF; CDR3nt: TGTGCCACCAGTGAAACGACAGGGAGCTCCTACAATGAGCAGTTCTTC
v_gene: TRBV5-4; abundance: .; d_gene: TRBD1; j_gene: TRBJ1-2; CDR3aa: CASSNRDRINYGYTF; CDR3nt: TGTGCCAGCAGCAACCGGGACAGGATAAACTATGGCTACACCTTC
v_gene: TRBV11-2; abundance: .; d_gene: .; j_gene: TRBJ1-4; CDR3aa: CASSLDWRSEKLFF; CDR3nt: TGTGCCAGCAGCTTAGATTGGCGGTCTGAAAAACTGTTTTTT
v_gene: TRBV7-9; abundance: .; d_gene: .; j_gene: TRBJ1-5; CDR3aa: CASSLGGRGFQPQHF; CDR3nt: TGTGCCAGCAGCTTAGGAGGCAGGGGCTTTCAGCCCCAGCATTTT
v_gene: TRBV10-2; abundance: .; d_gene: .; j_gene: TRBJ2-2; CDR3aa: CASTQTGELFF; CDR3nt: TGCGCCAGCACACAGACCGGGGAGCTGTTTTTT
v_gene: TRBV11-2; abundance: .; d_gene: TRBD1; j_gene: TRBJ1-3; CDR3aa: CASSELQGFGNTIYF; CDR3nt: TGTGCCAGCAGCGAGTTACAGGGGTTTGGAAACACCATATATTTT
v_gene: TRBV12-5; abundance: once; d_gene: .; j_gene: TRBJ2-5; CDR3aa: CASGLRETQYF; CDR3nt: TGTGCTAGTGGTTTGCGAGAGACCCAGTACTTC
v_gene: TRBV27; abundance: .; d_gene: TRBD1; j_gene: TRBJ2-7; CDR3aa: CASSGTGSYEQYF; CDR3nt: TGTGCCAGCAGCGGGACAGGGTCCTACGAGCAGTACTTC
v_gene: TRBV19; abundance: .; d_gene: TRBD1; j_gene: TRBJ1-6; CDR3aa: CASSRGQPSSYNSPLHF; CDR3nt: TGTGCCAGTAGTAGGGGACAGCCGAGCTCCTATAATTCACCCCTCCACTTT
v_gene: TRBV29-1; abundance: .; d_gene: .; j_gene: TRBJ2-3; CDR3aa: CSVDLTGRDTQYF; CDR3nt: TGCAGCGTTGACCTGACAGGGAGGGATACGCAGTATTTT
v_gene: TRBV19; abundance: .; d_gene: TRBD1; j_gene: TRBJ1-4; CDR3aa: CASSIGGQLGEKLFF; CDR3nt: TGTGCCAGTAGTATAGGGGGACAGCTAGGAGAAAAACTGTTTTTT
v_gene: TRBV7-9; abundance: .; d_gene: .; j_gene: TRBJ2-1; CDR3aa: CASSIVAGNNEQFF; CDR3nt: TGTGCCAGCAGCATCGTGGCGGGAAACAATGAGCAGTTCTTC
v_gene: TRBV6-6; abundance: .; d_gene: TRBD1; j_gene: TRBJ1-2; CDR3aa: CASSPPGGSGYTF; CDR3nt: TGTGCCAGCAGTCCGCCAGGGGGCTCTGGCTACACCTTC
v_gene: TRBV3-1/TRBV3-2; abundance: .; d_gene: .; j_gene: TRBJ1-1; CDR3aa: CASSQDRRLEAFF; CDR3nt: TGTGCCAGCAGCCAGGACAGACGACTTGAAGCTTTCTTT
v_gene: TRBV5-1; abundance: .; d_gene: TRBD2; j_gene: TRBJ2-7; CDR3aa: CASSRGTSGEYEQYF; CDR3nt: TGCGCCAGCAGCCGCGGGACTAGCGGGGAGTACGAGCAGTACTTC
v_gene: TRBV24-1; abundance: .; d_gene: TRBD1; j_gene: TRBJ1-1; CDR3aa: CATSESTGRTEAFF; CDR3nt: TGTGCCACCAGTGAATCGACAGGGCGTACTGAAGCTTTCTTT
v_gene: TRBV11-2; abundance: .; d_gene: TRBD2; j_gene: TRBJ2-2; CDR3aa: CASSLRTSGGLEAGELFF; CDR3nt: TGTGCCAGCAGCTTGAGGACTAGCGGGGGTTTGGAGGCCGGGGAGCTGTTTTTT
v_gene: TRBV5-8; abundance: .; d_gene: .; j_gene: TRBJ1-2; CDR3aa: CASSFDRNYGYTF; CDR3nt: TGTGCCAGCAGCTTTGACAGAAACTATGGCTACACCTTC
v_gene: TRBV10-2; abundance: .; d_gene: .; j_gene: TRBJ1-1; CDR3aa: CASSAPSTGATEAFF; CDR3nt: TGCGCCAGCAGTGCCCCGTCGACAGGAGCCACTGAAGCTTTCTTT
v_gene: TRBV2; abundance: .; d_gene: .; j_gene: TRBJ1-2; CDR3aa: CAIYRVADYGYTF; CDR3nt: TGTGCCATCTACAGGGTCGCAGACTATGGCTACACCTTC
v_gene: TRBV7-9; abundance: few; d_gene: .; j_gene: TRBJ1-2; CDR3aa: CASSPEGPYGYTF; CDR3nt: TGTGCCAGCAGCCCCGAGGGTCCCTATGGCTACACCTTC
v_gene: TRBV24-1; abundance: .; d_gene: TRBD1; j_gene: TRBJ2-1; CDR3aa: CATSDNRQGPDNEQFF; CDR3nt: TGTGCCACCAGTGATAATAGACAGGGGCCCGACAATGAGCAGTTCTTC
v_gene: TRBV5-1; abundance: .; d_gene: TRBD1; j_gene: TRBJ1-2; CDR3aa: CASSPSQGNYGYTF; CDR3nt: TGCGCCAGCAGCCCATCACAGGGGAACTATGGCTACACCTTC
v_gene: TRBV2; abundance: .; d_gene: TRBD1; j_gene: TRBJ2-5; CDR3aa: CASSEASGGIETQYF; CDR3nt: TGTGCCAGCAGTGAAGCATCAGGGGGCATAGAGACCCAGTACTTC
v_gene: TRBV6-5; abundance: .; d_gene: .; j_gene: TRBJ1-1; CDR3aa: CASSRGLATEAFF; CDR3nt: TGTGCCAGCAGCCGAGGACTCGCCACTGAAGCTTTCTTT
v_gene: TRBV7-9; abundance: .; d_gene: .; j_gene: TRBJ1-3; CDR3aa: CASSLVGAGNTIYF; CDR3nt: TGTGCCAGCAGCTTAGTAGGGGCTGGAAACACCATATATTTT
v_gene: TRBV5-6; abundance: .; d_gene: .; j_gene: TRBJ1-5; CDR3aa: CASSLSGLGNQPQHF; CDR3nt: TGTGCCAGCAGCCTGTCAGGGTTGGGCAATCAGCCCCAGCATTTT
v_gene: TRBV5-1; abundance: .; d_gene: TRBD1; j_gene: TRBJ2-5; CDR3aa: CASSHRTGQETQYF; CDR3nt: TGCGCCAGCAGCCACCGGACAGGTCAAGAGACCCAGTACTTC
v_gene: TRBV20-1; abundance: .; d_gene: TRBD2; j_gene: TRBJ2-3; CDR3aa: CSASNPGGPGDTQYF; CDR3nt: TGCAGTGCTAGTAATCCGGGAGGGCCGGGAGATACGCAGTATTTT